The rows below give T cell receptor beta chains drawn from one sample of a study of blood T cell repertoires in COVID-19. Method: immunoSEQ multiplex PCR; TCRdb's copy keeps in-frame clones and lacks some. The sample gives approximately 200,000 clones, about nine tenths of which show up once; around 2.4% is in the top ten. Sequencing used PBMCs or T cells enriched from blood (not recorded which). The receptor set was obtained from a woman aged 25 to 39 who had recovered from COVID-19. The CDR3 runs from the conserved cysteine through the conserved F or W. The D gene is left open where the match is weak. For some rows the clone size is stated as once, few or many, or as a class when expanded; others skip it.

D: TRBD1
size: -
V: TRBV4-2
J: TRBJ2-7
CDR3: CASSQERTGGYEQYF
DNA: TGTGCCAGCAGCCAAGAGAGGACAGGGGGCTACGAGCAGTACTTC

D: -
size: -
V: TRBV19
J: TRBJ1-3
CDR3: CASSTDRRNTIYF
DNA: TGTGCCAGTAGTACCGACAGGAGGAACACCATATATTTT

D: -
size: -
V: TRBV27
J: TRBJ1-1
CDR3: CASSFQGAGTEAFF
DNA: TGTGCCAGCAGTTTTCAGGGTGCTGGCACTGAAGCTTTCTTT

D: -
size: once
V: TRBV7-2
J: TRBJ2-7
CDR3: CASSLNPQSSSYEQYF
DNA: TGTGCCAGCAGCTTAAACCCACAGTCCAGCTCCTACGAGCAGTACTTC

D: -
size: -
V: TRBV2
J: TRBJ1-3
CDR3: CASGLGGNTIYF
DNA: TGTGCCAGCGGGTTGGGCGGAAACACCATATATTTT

D: TRBD2
size: once
V: TRBV19
J: TRBJ2-7
CDR3: CASSIGGGRSYEQYF
DNA: TGTGCCAGTAGTATTGGGGGGGGAAGATCCTACGAGCAGTACTTC

D: TRBD2
size: -
V: TRBV4-2
J: TRBJ2-2
CDR3: CASSLGLAPPGELFF
DNA: TGTGCCAGCAGCCTGGGACTAGCGCCCCCCGGGGAGCTGTTTTTT

D: -
size: -
V: TRBV7-2
J: TRBJ1-1
CDR3: CASRPPGNTEAFF
DNA: TGTGCCAGCAGGCCCCCAGGAAACACTGAAGCTTTCTTT

D: TRBD1
size: -
V: TRBV2
J: TRBJ1-5
CDR3: CASTGGTANQPQHF
DNA: TGTGCCAGCACAGGTGGGACAGCCAATCAGCCCCAGCATTTT

D: TRBD2
size: -
V: TRBV5-1
J: TRBJ2-3
CDR3: CASSLTSGSGTDTQYF
DNA: TGCGCCAGCAGCTTGACGAGCGGGAGTGGCACAGATACGCAGTATTTT

D: -
size: -
V: TRBV18
J: TRBJ1-1
CDR3: CASSTRADMNTEAFF
DNA: TGTGCCAGCTCAACCCGAGCGGATATGAACACTGAAGCTTTCTTT

D: TRBD1
size: once
V: TRBV7-2
J: TRBJ1-4
CDR3: CASSLEQGAGEKLFF
DNA: TGTGCCAGCAGCCTAGAACAGGGGGCAGGTGAAAAACTGTTTTTT

D: TRBD1
size: -
V: TRBV18
J: TRBJ2-6
CDR3: CASSPGQVSGANVLTF
DNA: TGTGCCAGCTCACCAGGACAGGTCTCTGGGGCCAACGTCCTGACTTTC

D: TRBD2
size: -
V: TRBV4-3
J: TRBJ2-7
CDR3: CASSRRTSGGPYEQYF
DNA: TGCGCCAGCAGCCGTAGGACTAGCGGGGGGCCCTACGAGCAGTACTTC

D: -
size: -
V: TRBV7-9
J: TRBJ2-2
CDR3: CASSRGTGELFF
DNA: TGTGCCAGCAGCCGGGGCACCGGGGAGCTGTTTTTT

D: -
size: -
V: TRBV7-2
J: TRBJ2-1
CDR3: CASSSRIAGRQFF
DNA: TGTGCCAGCAGCTCCAGGATAGCTGGGAGGCAGTTCTTC

D: -
size: -
V: TRBV9
J: TRBJ1-4
CDR3: CASSADSGNEKLFF
DNA: TGTGCCAGCAGCGCAGACAGTGGTAATGAAAAACTGTTTTTT

D: TRBD2
size: -
V: TRBV6-4
J: TRBJ2-1
CDR3: CASSGLAGGNEQFF
DNA: TGTGCCAGCAGTGGACTAGCGGGAGGGAATGAGCAGTTCTTC

D: TRBD1
size: -
V: TRBV30
J: TRBJ1-2
CDR3: CAWSHRGTGGAYF
DNA: TGTGCCTGGAGTCACCGCGGGACAGGGGGCGCGTACTTC

D: TRBD2
size: -
V: TRBV5-5
J: TRBJ2-5
CDR3: CASSLGSSGYQETQYF
DNA: TGTGCCAGCAGCTTGGGGTCTAGCGGATACCAAGAGACCCAGTACTTC

D: -
size: -
V: TRBV11-1
J: TRBJ1-2
CDR3: CASSADRDPGYGYTF
DNA: TGTGCCAGCAGCGCCGACAGAGACCCGGGCTATGGCTACACCTTC

D: -
size: once
V: TRBV12-5
J: TRBJ1-3
CDR3: CASGLVLGGQNTIYF
DNA: TGTGCTAGTGGTTTGGTACTGGGAGGGCAGAACACCATATATTTT

D: TRBD2
size: -
V: TRBV9
J: TRBJ2-5
CDR3: CASSVDSGEPRETQYF
DNA: TGTGCCAGCAGCGTAGATAGCGGGGAACCACGGGAGACCCAGTACTTC

D: -
size: -
V: TRBV7-3
J: TRBJ1-2
CDR3: CASSSEAGPNYGYTF
DNA: TGTGCCAGCAGCTCCGAAGCGGGACCAAACTATGGCTACACCTTC

D: TRBD1
size: once
V: TRBV15
J: TRBJ2-7
CDR3: CATSYGTGTYEQYF
DNA: TGTGCCACCAGCTACGGGACAGGGACCTACGAGCAGTACTTC

D: -
size: -
V: TRBV11-2
J: TRBJ2-2
CDR3: CASSLDRNTGELFF
DNA: TGTGCCAGCAGCTTAGATCGGAACACCGGGGAGCTGTTTTTT

D: -
size: -
V: TRBV9
J: TRBJ1-2
CDR3: CASSVPGNHYTF
DNA: TGTGCCAGCAGCGTCCCAGGGAACCACTACACCTTC

D: -
size: -
V: TRBV20-1
J: TRBJ1-1
CDR3: CSASGGRTEAFF
DNA: TGCAGTGCTAGTGGAGGGAGGACTGAAGCTTTCTTT

D: -
size: -
V: TRBV3-1/TRBV3-2
J: TRBJ2-4
CDR3: CASLDSRRENIQYF
DNA: TGTGCCAGCCTGGACAGCCGACGAGAAAACATTCAGTACTTC

D: TRBD2
size: -
V: TRBV30
J: TRBJ2-2
CDR3: CAWSAGLVATGELFF
DNA: TGTGCCTGGAGTGCGGGACTAGTAGCCACCGGGGAGCTGTTTTTT

D: TRBD1
size: once
V: TRBV4-3
J: TRBJ1-2
CDR3: CASSQYGTGRYGYTF
DNA: TGCGCCAGCAGCCAATATGGGACAGGGCGGTACGGCTACACCTTC

D: -
size: -
V: TRBV27
J: TRBJ1-2
CDR3: CASSLISGMGGYTF
DNA: TGTGCCAGCAGTTTAATCTCAGGGATGGGAGGCTACACCTTC

D: -
size: -
V: TRBV5-1
J: TRBJ2-1
CDR3: CASSLERAAYNEQFF
DNA: TGCGCCAGCAGCTTGGAGAGGGCGGCCTACAATGAGCAGTTCTTC

D: -
size: -
V: TRBV6-2/TRBV6-3
J: TRBJ2-1
CDR3: CASSYSIRPGEQFF
DNA: TGTGCCAGCAGTTACTCGATCCGCCCAGGTGAGCAGTTCTTC

D: -
size: -
V: TRBV2
J: TRBJ1-2
CDR3: CASSVNSLRGYTF
DNA: TGTGCCAGCAGTGTGAACTCCCTGCGGGGCTACACCTTC

D: TRBD1
size: few
V: TRBV9
J: TRBJ1-1
CDR3: CASSVVPGQGDGTFF
DNA: TGTGCCAGCAGCGTAGTACCGGGACAGGGTGACGGAACTTTCTTT

D: TRBD1
size: -
V: TRBV19
J: TRBJ1-5
CDR3: CASSTDPSTGVSNQPQHF
DNA: TGTGCCAGTAGTACAGATCCGAGTACAGGGGTGAGCAATCAGCCCCAGCATTTT

D: TRBD2
size: -
V: TRBV24-1
J: TRBJ2-1
CDR3: CATSDLGTSGYNEQFF
DNA: TGTGCCACCAGTGATCTAGGGACTAGCGGTTACAATGAGCAGTTCTTC

D: -
size: -
V: TRBV20-1
J: TRBJ2-7
CDR3: CSASIASGQYF
DNA: TGCAGTGCTAGTATCGCGTCGGGGCAGTACTTC

D: TRBD2
size: -
V: TRBV7-6
J: TRBJ2-1
CDR3: CASSLEAGVDYNEQFF
DNA: TGTGCCAGCAGCTTAGAGGCGGGGGTGGATTACAATGAGCAGTTCTTC

D: TRBD1
size: -
V: TRBV9
J: TRBJ1-2
CDR3: CASSVRGDRAPLYGYTF
DNA: TGTGCCAGCAGCGTTAGAGGGGACAGGGCGCCCCTCTATGGCTACACCTTC

D: TRBD1
size: -
V: TRBV19
J: TRBJ1-3
CDR3: CASSSWKTGNSGNTIYF
DNA: TGTGCCAGTAGTTCCTGGAAGACAGGGAACTCTGGAAACACCATATATTTT

D: TRBD2
size: -
V: TRBV9
J: TRBJ2-1
CDR3: CASSVGVGLAKLNEQFF
DNA: TGTGCCAGCAGCGTAGGTGTAGGACTAGCTAAACTCAATGAGCAGTTCTTC

D: TRBD2
size: -
V: TRBV4-3
J: TRBJ2-2
CDR3: CASSQDPRERETGELFF
DNA: TGCGCCAGCAGCCAAGATCCCCGCGAGCGGGAGACCGGGGAGCTGTTTTTT

D: TRBD2
size: -
V: TRBV9
J: TRBJ2-2
CDR3: CASSVVQTSANTGELFF
DNA: TGTGCCAGCAGCGTAGTTCAAACTAGCGCGAACACCGGGGAGCTGTTTTTT

D: -
size: -
V: TRBV19
J: TRBJ2-1
CDR3: CASSNLGGNNEQFF
DNA: TGTGCCAGTAGTAATCTTGGGGGCAACAATGAGCAGTTCTTC

D: -
size: -
V: TRBV30
J: TRBJ1-1
CDR3: CAWRMTANTEAFF
DNA: TGTGCCTGGAGGATGACAGCCAACACTGAAGCTTTCTTT

D: -
size: -
V: TRBV18
J: TRBJ1-6
CDR3: CASSLSTPGTQNNSPLHF
DNA: TGTGCCAGCTCACTAAGTACCCCCGGGACACAAAATAATTCACCCCTCCACTTT

D: -
size: -
V: TRBV11-3
J: TRBJ2-1
CDR3: CASSLSGHYNEQFF
DNA: TGTGCCAGCAGCTTAAGCGGGCACTACAATGAGCAGTTCTTC

D: -
size: once
V: TRBV9
J: TRBJ2-7
CDR3: CASSANTGFYEQYF
DNA: TGTGCCAGCAGCGCCAATACAGGATTCTACGAGCAGTACTTC

D: TRBD1
size: -
V: TRBV25-1
J: TRBJ2-7
CDR3: CASRSSGGGYEQYF
DNA: TGTGCCAGCAGATCTTCAGGGGGCGGCTACGAGCAGTACTTC

D: -
size: -
V: TRBV11-2
J: TRBJ2-7
CDR3: CASSLVGDYEQYF
DNA: TGTGCCAGCAGCTTAGTGGGAGACTACGAGCAGTACTTC

D: -
size: -
V: TRBV7-3
J: TRBJ2-7
CDR3: CASSLAGYYEQYF
DNA: TGTGCCAGCAGCTTAGCGGGTTACTACGAGCAGTACTTC

D: -
size: -
V: TRBV5-1
J: TRBJ2-7
CDR3: CASSLEGGSSYEQYF
DNA: TGCGCCAGCAGCTTGGAGGGGGGGAGCTCCTACGAGCAGTACTTC

D: -
size: -
V: TRBV18
J: TRBJ1-2
CDR3: CASSQTTGSNYGYTF
DNA: TGTGCCAGCTCCCAAACAACAGGGTCTAACTATGGCTACACCTTC